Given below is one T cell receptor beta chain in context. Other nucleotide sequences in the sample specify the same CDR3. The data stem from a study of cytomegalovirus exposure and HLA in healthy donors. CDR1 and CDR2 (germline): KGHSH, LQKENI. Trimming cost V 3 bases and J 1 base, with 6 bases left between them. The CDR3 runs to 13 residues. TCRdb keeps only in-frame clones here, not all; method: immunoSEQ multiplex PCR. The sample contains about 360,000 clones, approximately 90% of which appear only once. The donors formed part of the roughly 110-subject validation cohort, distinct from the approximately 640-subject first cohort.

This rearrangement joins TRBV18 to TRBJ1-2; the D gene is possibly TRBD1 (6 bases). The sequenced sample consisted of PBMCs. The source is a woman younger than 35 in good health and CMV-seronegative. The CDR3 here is CASSPDSNYGYTF. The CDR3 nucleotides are TGTGCCAGCTCACCGGACAGTAACTATGGCTACACCTTC.